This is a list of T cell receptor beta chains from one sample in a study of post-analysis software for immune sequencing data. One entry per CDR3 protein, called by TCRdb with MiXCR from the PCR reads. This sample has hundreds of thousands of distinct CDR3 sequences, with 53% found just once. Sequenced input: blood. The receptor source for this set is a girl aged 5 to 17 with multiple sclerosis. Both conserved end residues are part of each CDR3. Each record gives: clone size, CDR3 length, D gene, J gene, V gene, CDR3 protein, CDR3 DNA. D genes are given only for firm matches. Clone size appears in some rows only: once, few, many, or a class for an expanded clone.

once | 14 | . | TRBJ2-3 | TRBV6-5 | CASSYRLYSDTQYF | TGTGCCAGCAGTTACCGTCTGTACTCGGATACGCAGTATTTT
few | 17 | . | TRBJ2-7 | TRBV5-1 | CASSFSPNRGGAYEQYF | TGCGCCAGCAGCTTCAGTCCGAACAGGGGGGGAGCCTACGAGCAGTACTTC
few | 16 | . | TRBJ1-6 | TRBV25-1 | CASTRGGLVGNSPLHF | TGTGCCAGCACCCGTGGGGGGCTCGTCGGTAATTCACCCCTCCACTTT
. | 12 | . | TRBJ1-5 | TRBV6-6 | CAIQGAGQPQHF | TGTGCCATACAGGGAGCGGGTCAGCCCCAGCATTTT
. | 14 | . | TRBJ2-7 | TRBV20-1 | CSASSGKRSYEQYF | TGCAGTGCTAGTTCAGGGAAACGCTCCTACGAGCAGTACTTC
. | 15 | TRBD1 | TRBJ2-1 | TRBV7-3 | CASSRDRDGCNEQFF | TGTGCCAGCAGCCGGGACAGGGATGGGTGCAATGAGCAGTTCTTC
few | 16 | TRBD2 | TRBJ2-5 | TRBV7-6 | CASSTRTSGGEETQYF | TGTGCCAGCAGCACCAGGACTAGCGGGGGAGAAGAGACCCAGTACTTC
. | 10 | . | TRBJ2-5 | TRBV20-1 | CSARDSTEYF | TGCAGTGCTAGAGATAGTACTGAGTACTTC
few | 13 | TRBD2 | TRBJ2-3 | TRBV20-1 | CSAREGGLAAQYF | TGCAGTGCTAGAGAAGGAGGGCTAGCGGCGCAGTATTTT
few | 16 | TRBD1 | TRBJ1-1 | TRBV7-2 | CASRHLRGGGGTEAFF | TGTGCCAGCAGGCATCTACGAGGGGGCGGCGGCACTGAAGCTTTCTTT
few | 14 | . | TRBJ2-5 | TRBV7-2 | CASSPDRSQETQYF | TGTGCCAGCAGCCCGGACAGATCGCAAGAGACCCAGTACTTC
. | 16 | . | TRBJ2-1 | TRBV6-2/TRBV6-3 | CASSYDGSNSYNEQFF | TGTGCCAGCAGTTACGACGGCTCAAATTCCTACAATGAGCAGTTCTTC
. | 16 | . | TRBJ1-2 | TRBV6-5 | CASSYDTWTEIYGYTF | TGTGCCAGCAGTTACGATACGTGGACAGAAATCTATGGCTACACCTTC
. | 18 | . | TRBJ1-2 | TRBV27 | CASSFGPDLWTDYGGYTF | TGTGCCAGCAGTTTCGGCCCGGACTTATGGACAGACTACGGGGGCTACACCTTC
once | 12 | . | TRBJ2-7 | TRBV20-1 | CSARPRADEQYF | TGCAGTGCTAGACCCAGGGCCGACGAGCAGTACTTC
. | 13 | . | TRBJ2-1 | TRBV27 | CASSLDAGNEQFF | TGTGCCAGCAGTTTGGATGCCGGGAATGAGCAGTTCTTC
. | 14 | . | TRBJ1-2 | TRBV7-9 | CASSLEVSNYGYTF | TGTGCCAGCAGCTTAGAAGTTTCTAACTATGGCTACACCTTC
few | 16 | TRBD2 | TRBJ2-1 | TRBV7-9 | CASSLAGTSGGGEQFF | TGTGCCAGCAGCTTGGCCGGGACTAGCGGAGGGGGTGAGCAGTTCTTC
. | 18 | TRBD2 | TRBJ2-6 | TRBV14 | CASSHRTSPYSGANVLTF | TGTGCCAGCAGCCATAGGACTAGCCCCTACTCTGGGGCCAACGTCCTGACTTTC
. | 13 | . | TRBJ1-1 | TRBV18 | CASSPSTSTEAFF | TGTGCCAGCTCACCATCGACGAGCACTGAAGCTTTCTTT
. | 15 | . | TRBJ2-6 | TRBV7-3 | CASTQDGSGANVLTF | TGTGCCAGCACCCAGGATGGATCTGGGGCCAACGTCCTGACTTTC
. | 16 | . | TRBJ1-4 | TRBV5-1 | CASSLELGGTNEKLFF | TGCGCCAGCAGCTTGGAGCTGGGGGGGACTAATGAAAAACTGTTTTTT
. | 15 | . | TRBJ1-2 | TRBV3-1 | CASSQGMGPGVGYTF | TGTGCCAGCAGCCAAGGGATGGGGCCGGGGGTTGGCTACACCTTC
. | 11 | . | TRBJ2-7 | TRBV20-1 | CSARMRYEQYF | TGCAGTGCTAGAATGAGGTACGAGCAGTACTTC
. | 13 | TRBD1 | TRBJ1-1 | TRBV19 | CASRDRGPTEAFF | TGTGCCAGCAGGGACAGGGGGCCTACTGAAGCTTTCTTT
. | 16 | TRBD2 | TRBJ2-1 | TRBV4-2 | CASSQGGAGQRREQFF | TGTGCCAGCAGCCAAGGGGGAGCGGGGCAGAGGAGAGAGCAGTTCTTC
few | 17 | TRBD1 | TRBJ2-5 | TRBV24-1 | CATSDSRARGHRETQYF | TGTGCCACCAGTGATTCCCGGGCCAGGGGGCATCGGGAGACCCAGTACTTC
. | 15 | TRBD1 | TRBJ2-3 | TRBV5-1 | CASSLGTGGEDTQYF | TGCGCCAGCAGCCTCGGGACAGGGGGCGAGGATACGCAGTATTTT
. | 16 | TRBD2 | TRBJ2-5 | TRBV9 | CASSVRGGLAQETQYF | TGTGCCAGCAGCGTAAGGGGGGGACTAGCACAAGAGACCCAGTACTTC
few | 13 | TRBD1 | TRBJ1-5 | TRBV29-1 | CSVGQGAGQPQHF | TGCAGCGTTGGACAGGGGGCCGGTCAGCCCCAGCATTTT
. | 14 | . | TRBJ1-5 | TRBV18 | CASSPQRDNQPQHF | TGTGCCAGCTCACCACAGAGGGACAATCAGCCCCAGCATTTT
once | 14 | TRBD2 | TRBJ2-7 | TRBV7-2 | CASSPSGGSIEQYF | TGTGCCAGCAGCCCTAGCGGGGGGTCGATCGAGCAGTACTTC
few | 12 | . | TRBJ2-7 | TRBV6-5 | CASRTTTYEQYF | TGTGCCAGCAGGACCACGACCTACGAGCAGTACTTC
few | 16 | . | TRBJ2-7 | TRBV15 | CATSRDLERKAYEQYF | TGTGCCACCAGCAGAGATCTGGAAAGGAAAGCCTACGAGCAGTACTTC
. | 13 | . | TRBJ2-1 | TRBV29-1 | CSVMSDSYNEQFF | TGCAGCGTTATGTCAGATTCCTACAATGAGCAGTTCTTC
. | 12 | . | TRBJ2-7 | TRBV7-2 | CASSLTPWEQYF | TGTGCCAGCAGCTTAACCCCCTGGGAGCAGTACTTC
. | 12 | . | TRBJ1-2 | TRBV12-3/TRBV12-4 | CASSSGFYGYTF | TGTGCCAGCAGTTCGGGATTCTATGGCTACACCTTC
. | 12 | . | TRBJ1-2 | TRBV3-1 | CASSREGGVYTF | TGTGCCAGCAGCCGGGAAGGCGGCGTCTACACCTTC
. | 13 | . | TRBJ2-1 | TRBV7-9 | CASSLVPNDEQFF | TGTGCCAGCAGCTTAGTCCCGAACGATGAGCAGTTCTTC
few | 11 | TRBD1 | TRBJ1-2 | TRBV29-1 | CTVDGTDGYTF | TGCACCGTGGACGGGACAGATGGCTACACCTTC
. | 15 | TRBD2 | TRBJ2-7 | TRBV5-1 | CASSGNSGLAAEQYF | TGCGCCAGCAGCGGAAACTCGGGACTAGCCGCCGAGCAGTACTTC
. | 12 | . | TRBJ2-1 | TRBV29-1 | CSVGTGVGEQFF | TGCAGCGTTGGAACGGGGGTTGGGGAGCAGTTCTTC
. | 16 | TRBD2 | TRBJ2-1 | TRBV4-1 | CASSHLAEGSYNEQFF | TGCGCCAGCAGCCACCTAGCGGAGGGCTCCTACAATGAGCAGTTCTTC
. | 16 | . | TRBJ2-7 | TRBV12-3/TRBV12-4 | CASSLAGGWQRHEQYF | TGTGCCAGCAGTTTAGCCGGAGGGTGGCAGCGACACGAGCAGTACTTC
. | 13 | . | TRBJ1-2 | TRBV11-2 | CASSFKGLGGYTF | TGTGCCAGCAGCTTTAAGGGACTTGGTGGCTACACCTTC
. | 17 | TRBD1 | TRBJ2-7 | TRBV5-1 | CASSLWGSGQGTHEQYF | TGCGCCAGCAGCCTGTGGGGATCGGGACAGGGAACCCACGAGCAGTACTTC
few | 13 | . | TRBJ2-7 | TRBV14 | CASSQSWTGEQYF | TGTGCCAGCAGCCAATCTTGGACGGGGGAGCAGTACTTC
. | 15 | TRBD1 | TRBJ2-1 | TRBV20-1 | CSAPRPGTAYNEQFF | TGCAGTGCACCTCGGCCCGGGACAGCATACAATGAGCAGTTCTTC
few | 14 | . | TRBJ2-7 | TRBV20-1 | CSARASGGAYEQYF | TGCAGTGCTAGAGCCTCAGGGGGGGCCTACGAGCAGTACTTC
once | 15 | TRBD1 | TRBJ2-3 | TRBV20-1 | CSARPWDRGPDTQYF | TGCAGTGCTAGACCCTGGGACAGGGGACCAGATACGCAGTATTTT
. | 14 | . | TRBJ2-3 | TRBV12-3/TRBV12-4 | CASRPTSSTDTQYF | TGTGCCAGCAGGCCTACTAGCAGCACAGATACGCAGTATTTT
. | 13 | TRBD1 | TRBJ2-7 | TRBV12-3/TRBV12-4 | CASIRTGDYEQYF | TGTGCCAGCATCCGAACAGGGGACTACGAGCAGTACTTC